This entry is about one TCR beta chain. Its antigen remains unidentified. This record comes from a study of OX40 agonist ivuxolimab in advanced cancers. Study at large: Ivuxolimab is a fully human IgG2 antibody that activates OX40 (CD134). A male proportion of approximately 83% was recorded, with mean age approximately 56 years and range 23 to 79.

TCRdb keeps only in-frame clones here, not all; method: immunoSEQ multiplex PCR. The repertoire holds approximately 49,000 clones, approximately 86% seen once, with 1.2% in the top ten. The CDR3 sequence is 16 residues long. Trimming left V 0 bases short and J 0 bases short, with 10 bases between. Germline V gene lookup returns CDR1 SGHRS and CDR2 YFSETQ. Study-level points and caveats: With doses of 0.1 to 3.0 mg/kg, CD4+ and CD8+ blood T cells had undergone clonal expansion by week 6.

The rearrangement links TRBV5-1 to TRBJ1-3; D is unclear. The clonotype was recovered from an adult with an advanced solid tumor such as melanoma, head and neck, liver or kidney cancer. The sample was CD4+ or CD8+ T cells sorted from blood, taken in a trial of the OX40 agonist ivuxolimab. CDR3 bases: TGCGCCAGCAGCTTGGTCTATAGGAGCTCTGGAAACACCATATATTTT. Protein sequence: CASSLVYRSSGNTIYF.